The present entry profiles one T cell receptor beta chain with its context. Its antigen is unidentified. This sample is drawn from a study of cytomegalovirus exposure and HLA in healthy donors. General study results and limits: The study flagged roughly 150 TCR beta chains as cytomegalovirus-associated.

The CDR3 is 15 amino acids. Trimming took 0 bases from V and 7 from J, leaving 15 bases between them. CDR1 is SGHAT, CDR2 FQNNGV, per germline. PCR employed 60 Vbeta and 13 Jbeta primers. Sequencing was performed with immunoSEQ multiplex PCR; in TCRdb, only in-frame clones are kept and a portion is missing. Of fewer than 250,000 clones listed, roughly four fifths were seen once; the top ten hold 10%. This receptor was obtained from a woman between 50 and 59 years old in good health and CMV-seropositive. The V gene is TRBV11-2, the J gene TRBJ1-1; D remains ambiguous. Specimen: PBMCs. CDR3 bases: TGTGCCAGCAGCTTAGACACAGTGGCGCGTGTTGAAGCTTTCTTT. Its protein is CASSLDTVARVEAFF.